This T cell receptor (beta chain) stems from a study of blood T cells in healthy people across ages. The authors ran a second PCR of roughly 6 to 11 cycles using a sample-barcoded 5' primer and a J-beta primer mix. TCRdb re-called the 5' RACE reads through MiXCR, storing one row per CDR3 protein. The sample includes 800,000 to 950,000 distinct CDR3 sequences, 29% of them seen just once. The study's findings and limits: More naive CD4+ cells and higher diversity were found in long-lived than in aged donors.

This CDR3 contains 15 residues. About this clonotype: Its specificity is not known. A much larger clone differs by one base, so this may be a read error.

A further study also used this sample, focusing on T cells of mothers and their children. That work contributes: Three healthy Caucasian mothers and their six children were the donors. The cDNA synthesis received all extracted RNA, at approximately 1.5 ug per 15 ul. Maternal samples each gave over 9.5 million TCR beta CDR3 reads, and child samples 2.5 million to 3.5 million each.

The sequenced sample consisted of blood. The chain joins TRBV12-3 or TRBV12-4 to TRBJ1-5; unclear D gene. The sequence came from a woman aged 40 to 50 in good health. The CDR3: CVSSFGRQYNQPQHF. CDR3 DNA: TGTGTCAGCAGTTTCGGGCGGCAGTACAATCAGCCCCAGCATTTT.